The clone carrying this TCR beta chain occurred a few times. Its specificity is not known. The method was immunoSEQ multiplex PCR; TCRdb's version includes in-frame clones alone and lacks a portion of them. The sample has almost 750,000 clones, around 70% seen once. The data originate from a study of shared clonotypes between healthy human individuals. V was cut by 0 bases and J by 10 bases, with 7 bases left in between. The germline gives CDR1 DFQATT, CDR2 SNEGSKA (reference sequence). The CDR3 sequence is 11 residues long. Study observations and caveats: Sorted-subset samples were not fully sequenced, rarefaction indicated. Represented diversity (both genetic and exposure-history) was limited by the small number of donors. Roughly 5% of naive CD4 clonotypes were common to several donors. Non-shared clonotypes were found to have lower generation probabilities than the clonotypes that were shared by all four of the sorted-subset donors.

Sequencing was performed on memory CD4+ T cells sorted from blood. Subset of the sample: CD45RA-negative fraction. The chain links TRBV20-1 to TRBJ2-1; D remains ambiguous. The sequence was collected from a woman aged 25-40 years in good health. The CDR3 loop is CSARDAREQFF. In DNA form, the CDR3 reads TGCAGTGCTAGAGATGCCCGCGAGCAGTTCTTC.